What follows are 29 T cell receptor beta chains derived from one specimen sequenced in a study of cytomegalovirus exposure and HLA in healthy donors. Primers for the PCR totalled 60 Vbeta and 13 Jbeta. Only in-frame clones appear in the TCRdb table, and some are missing; sequencing was by immunoSEQ multiplex PCR. The ten most abundant clones cover roughly 1.5% of a sample with tens of thousands of clones. Sequencing was done on a sample of PBMCs. Receptor source: a woman aged 55-70 years in good health and CMV-seronegative.

The J gene is TRBJ2-5, the V gene TRBV27, with 7 bases fitting TRBD2. The CDR3 loop spans 18 amino acids. CDR1 is MNHEY, CDR2 SMNVEV, per germline (reference sequence). V shed 5 bases, J shed 2 bases, and the junction held 17 bases outside the gene matches. The CDR3: CASSLKTSLLSSQETQYF. CDR3 DNA: TGTGCCAGCAGTCTCAAGACTAGCCTACTTTCTTCACAAGAGACCCAGTACTTC.

J is TRBJ2-1 and V is TRBV6-1; 7 bases are a match to TRBD2. Unmatched junction bases numbered 4, after V lost 4 bases and J lost 7 bases. Germline CDR1 and CDR2: MNHNS and SASEGT. The length of the CDR3 is 13 residues. This CDR3 is CASSVYGGNEQFF. In DNA form, the CDR3 reads TGTGCCAGCAGTGTGTACGGGGGGAATGAGCAGTTCTTC.

CDR3 amino acids: CASRRQGEASPLHF. In DNA form, the CDR3 reads TGTGCCAGCAGGCGACAGGGGGAAGCCTCACCCCTCCACTTT. V and J are TRBV7-2 and TRBJ1-6; 9 positions agree with TRBD1. Germline lookup yields CDR1 SGHTA and CDR2 FQGNSA. The V segment lost 6 bases and the J segment 10 bases; nucleotides outside the gene matches: 7. The CDR3 length is 14 residues.

This sequence joins TRBV28 and TRBJ1-1, with 9 nucleotides matching TRBD1. V gave up 4 bases and J gave up 4 bases; unmatched junction bases: 1. This CDR3 spans 13 amino acids. Germline V lookup: CDR1 MDHEN, CDR2 SYDVKM. CDR3 DNA: TGTGCCAGCAGTTGGACAGGGGTCACTGAAGCTTTCTTT. This gives the protein CASSWTGVTEAFF.

The V call is TRBV6-5, the J call TRBJ2-1; D perhaps matches TRBD2 (6 bases). The CDR3 covers 16 residues. The V and J ends lost 2 bases and 6 bases respectively, with 17 bases between them. Germline V lookup: CDR1 MNHEY, CDR2 SVGAGI. This chain's CDR3 is CASSYRGVGGGNEQFF. The CDR3 nucleotides read TGTGCCAGCAGTTACCGCGGGGTCGGTGGAGGCAATGAGCAGTTCTTC.

The CDR3 loop is CSVEGTGGSNYGYTF. The CDR3, as DNA: TGCAGCGTTGAGGGGACAGGGGGTTCAAACTATGGCTACACCTTC. The V gene is TRBV29-1, the J gene TRBJ1-2; TRBD1 matches at 11 bases. CDR3 length equals 15 residues. Trimming took 3 bases from V and 2 from J; bases not matched to a gene: 5. Germline assignment: CDR1 SQVTM and CDR2 ANQGSEA.

This sequence joins TRBV6-1 and TRBJ1-6; 8 bases fit TRBD1. The CDR3 runs to 15 residues. Germline assignment: CDR1 MNHNS and CDR2 SASEGT. The ends lost 7 bases at V and 10 bases at J; junction bases unmatched: 12. The CDR3 spells CASTHGVQGESPLHF. The CDR3 coding sequence is TGTGCCAGCACCCACGGCGTACAGGGGGAATCACCCCTCCACTTT.

The chain employs TRBV19 and TRBJ2-5; D unclear. V was shortened by 3 bases and J by 5 bases, with 10 bases between the two germline ends. Germline CDR1 LNHDA, CDR2 SQIVND (reference sequence). CDR3 length equals 13 residues. The CDR3 region is CASSIRGRETQYF. CDR3 sequence (DNA): TGTGCCAGTAGTATTCGAGGTCGGGAGACCCAGTACTTC.

The chain couples TRBV6-1 to TRBJ2-3; 9 positions agree with TRBD2. The germline CDR1 and CDR2 sequences are MNHNS and SASEGT. V trimming: 4 bases; J trimming: 2 bases; junction bases outside the gene matches: 4. The CDR3 length is 15 residues. The CDR3 nucleotides are TGTGCCAGCAGTGCCCTAGCGGGGATCACAGATACGCAGTATTTT. This gives the protein CASSALAGITDTQYF.

The rearrangement joins TRBV5-5 to TRBJ1-1; TRBD1 matches 7 bases. Germline V gene lookup returns CDR1 SGHKS and CDR2 YYEKEE (reference sequence). The CDR3 runs to 15 residues. After removal of 2 bases from V and 1 base from J, the junction contained 5 bases not matched to a gene. This chain's CDR3 is CASSLTDRANTEAFF. The CDR3 bases are TGTGCCAGCAGCTTAACCGACAGGGCGAACACTGAAGCTTTCTTT.

CDR3 coding DNA: TGTGCCATCAGGCAAAGGACAGAGAACACCGGGGAGCTGTTTTTT. Translated: CAIRQRTENTGELFF. This chain joins TRBV10-3 and TRBJ2-2; a weak D match, TRBD1 (6 bases). Germline loops: CDR1 ENHRY, CDR2 SYGVKD. The germline V and J ends were trimmed by 6 bases and 1 base, with 12 bases remaining between them. The CDR3 runs 15 residues.

The rearrangement links TRBV25-1 to TRBJ2-7; 9 nucleotides line up with TRBD2. V trimming: 4 bases; J trimming: 2 bases; junction bases outside the gene matches: 6. Germline V gene data show CDR1 as MGHDK and CDR2 as SYGVNS. The CDR3 length is 15 residues. The CDR3 loop is CASSAGLARAYEQYF. The CDR3 region has the DNA TGTGCCAGCAGTGCGGGACTAGCCCGAGCCTACGAGCAGTACTTC.

The chain is built from TRBV28 and TRBJ2-5, with D perhaps matching TRBD2 (5 bases). The V and J ends lost 5 bases and 7 bases respectively, with 11 bases between them. Germline values: CDR1 MDHEN, CDR2 SYDVKM. This CDR3 is 12 amino acids long. CDR3: CASSRTSGTQYF. In nucleotides, the CDR3 is TGTGCCAGCAGTAGGACTTCGGGGACCCAGTACTTC.

This chain links TRBV5-4 with TRBJ2-5; D may be TRBD2 (5 bases). The J call is uncertain, as TRBJ2-7 better fits the DNA end. Germline V gene data show CDR1 as SGHNT and CDR2 as YYREEE (reference sequence). CDR3 length: 12 amino acids. Here the CDR3 DNA reads TGTGCCAGCAGCTCGGGGAGCTACGAGCAGTACTTC. Protein sequence: CASSSGSYEQYF.

This chain joins TRBV5-8 and TRBJ2-5, with TRBD2 matching 11 bases. The germline V gene has CDR1 SGHTS and CDR2 YDEGEE. J lost 4 bases, V lost 4 bases, and 9 bases had no gene match. The CDR3 is 16 amino acids. CDR3: CASSISGRGFRETQYF. The CDR3 coding sequence is TGTGCCAGCAGCATTAGCGGGAGGGGTTTCCGAGAGACCCAGTACTTC.

The chain combines TRBV28 with TRBJ1-5; 9 bases map to TRBD1. Germline loops: CDR1 MDHEN, CDR2 SYDVKM. This CDR3 has 18 amino acids. The junction had 11 bases not matched to a gene; V was cut back by 5 bases and J by 0 bases. The CDR3 is CASSLPDRGSYSNQPQHF. CDR3 nucleotides: TGTGCCAGCAGTCTCCCCGACAGGGGGTCCTATAGCAATCAGCCCCAGCATTTT. Filled out from reference TRBV28 and TRBJ1-5, the complete variable domain reads DVKVTQSSRYLVKRTGEKVFLECVQDMDHENMFWYRQDPGLGLRLIYFSYDVKMKEKGDIPEGYSVSREKKERFSLILESASTNQTSMYLCASSLPDRGSYSNQPQHFGDGTRLSIL.

This chain connects TRBV6-5 to TRBJ2-1; TRBD2 agrees at 13 bases. V gave up 7 bases and J gave up 8 bases; unmatched junction bases: 8. Germline V gene data show CDR1 as MNHEY and CDR2 as SVGAGI. The CDR3 spans 15 residues. CDR3 amino acids: CASTRTSGSFDEQFF. CDR3 in DNA: TGTGCCAGCACTAGGACTAGCGGGAGTTTTGATGAGCAGTTCTTC.

V is TRBV12-2 and J is TRBJ1-3. TRBV12-2 is marked as a pseudogene. The CDR3 is 14 residues long. This chain's CDR3 is CASRSGGRVYTIYF. The CDR3 nucleotides read TGTGCAAGTCGCTCTGGGGGGAGGGTATACACCATATATTTT.

V is TRBV11-2 and J is TRBJ2-3, with 7 bases fitting TRBD2. The CDR3 covers 17 residues. CDR1 and CDR2 from the germline V gene are SGHAT and FQNNGV. V lost 0 bases, J lost 6 bases, and 12 bases stayed unmatched. CDR3 coding DNA: TGTGCCAGCAGCTTAGACGGCGGGGGTGGGTCCTTGGATACGCAGTATTTT. Protein: CASSLDGGGGSLDTQYF.

The gene calls are TRBV6-1 and TRBJ1-4, with a weak D call TRBD1 (6 bases). The CDR3 covers 15 residues. Trimming removed 6 bases from V and 4 bases from J, with 15 bases in between. CDR1 is MNHNS, CDR2 SASEGT, per germline. As DNA, the CDR3 is TGTGCCAGCAGGCTCGGGGAGGGGGTTAATGAAAAACTGTTTTTT. It is translated as CASRLGEGVNEKLFF.

The chain combines TRBV30 with TRBJ1-5; D is unclear. This CDR3 has 13 amino acids. The V gene's germline CDR1 is GTSNPN and CDR2 SVGIG (reference sequence). V shed 7 bases and J shed 7 bases, with 17 bases lying between them. CDR3 amino acids: CASSLMRGQPQHF. CDR3 in DNA: TGTGCCTCTAGTCTAATGCGAGGCCAGCCCCAGCATTTT.

The gene calls are TRBV28 and TRBJ2-3; 8 bases match TRBD1. With V trimmed by 10 bases and J by 5 bases, 17 bases remained unmatched. Looked up from germline, CDR1 is MDHEN and CDR2 is SYDVKM. CDR3 length: 16 residues. The CDR3 region has the DNA TGTGCCACCTCAGCGACAGGGGCAGGGATGAAAGATACGCAGTATTTT. Translation gives CATSATGAGMKDTQYF.

The V gene is TRBV14, the J gene TRBJ1-3; D gene ambiguous. Germline assignment: CDR1 SGHDN and CDR2 FVKESK. Trimming took 0 bases from V and 4 from J, leaving 7 bases between them. This CDR3 contains 14 residues. The CDR3 sequence: CASSQDRRGNTIYF. The DNA for the CDR3 is TGTGCCAGCAGCCAAGATAGGAGAGGAAACACCATATATTTT.

The chain is built from TRBV5-8 and TRBJ1-2; D ambiguous. The CDR3 runs to 13 residues. Trimming left V 0 bases short and J 1 base short, with 4 bases between. Germline V gene data show CDR1 as SGHTS and CDR2 as YDEGEE. The CDR3: CASSLEYNYGYTF. CDR3 nucleotide sequence: TGTGCCAGCAGCTTGGAATATAACTATGGCTACACCTTC.

V usage is TRBV11-1 and J usage is TRBJ2-7; 12 bases line up with TRBD2. Losses at the gene ends were 4 bases for V and 10 bases for J; bases not matched to a gene: 8. The germline gives CDR1 SGHAT, CDR2 FQDESV (reference sequence). This CDR3 is 14 amino acids long. The DNA for the CDR3 is TGTGCCAGCAGCTCGCGACTAGCGGGAGACTTCCAGTACTTC. Translation gives CASSSRLAGDFQYF.

As DNA, the CDR3 is TGTGCCAGCAGTGCGCGGACAGGGTCCTACGAGCAGTACTTC. It encodes CASSARTGSYEQYF. The genes are TRBV6-6 and TRBJ2-7, with 8 bases identical to TRBD1. Per the germline V gene, CDR1 is MNHNY and CDR2 is SVGAGI (reference sequence). This CDR3 is 14 amino acids long. The V segment lost 5 bases and the J segment 1 base; nucleotides outside the gene matches: 4.

The V gene is TRBV9, the J gene TRBJ2-7, with D tentatively TRBD2 (6 bases). Looked up from germline, CDR1 is SGDLS and CDR2 is YYNGEE. The CDR3 length is 11 residues. V dropped 7 bases and J dropped 5 bases, with 10 bases sitting between them. CDR3 loop: CASAGGNEQYF. Written as DNA, the CDR3 is TGTGCCAGCGCCGGAGGGAACGAGCAGTACTTC.

V is TRBV5-4 and J is TRBJ2-5; maybe TRBD1 (5 bases). Trimming left V 4 bases short and J 3 bases short, with 16 bases between. Looked up from germline, CDR1 is SGHNT and CDR2 is YYREEE (reference sequence). This CDR3 comprises 15 residues. The CDR3 protein is CASSRNGQLEETQYF. In DNA, the CDR3 is TGTGCCAGCAGCCGGAACGGACAATTAGAAGAGACCCAGTACTTC.

The chain carries TRBV2 and TRBJ2-7; D is unclear. The CDR3 is 13 amino acids. Trimming removed 6 bases at V and 2 bases at J, with 11 bases between. Germline-derived CDR1 and CDR2 are SNHLY and FYNNEI. The CDR3 region is CASSATATYEQYF. The DNA for the CDR3 is TGTGCCAGCAGCGCAACAGCAACCTACGAGCAGTACTTC.